These 19 T cell receptor beta chains came from one sample sequenced in a study of HIV-infected patients and healthy controls. cDNA was made from roughly 470 ng RNA using alpha and beta constant primers. Alpha and beta chain libraries were made separately by chain-specific third strand synthesis with multiplexing indices. TCRdb recomputed calls from the 5' RACE reads with MiXCR, one row per CDR3 protein. The sample lists over 10,000 distinct CDR3 sequences, roughly 5% occurring once. All unsorted peripheral T cells were captured because whole blood was used without fractionation. The sample was blood. These receptors were collected from an adult in good health.

This clonotype was observed a handful of times. The V and J genes are TRBV6-1 and TRBJ1-1, with a weak D call TRBD1 (6 bases). Germline V gene sequence: CDR1 MNHNS, CDR2 SASEGT. V dropped 6 bases and J dropped 1 base, with 12 bases sitting between them. CDR3 length: 14 amino acids. The CDR3 DNA reads TGTGCCAGCAGGCCAGGGGATCCGAACACTGAAGCTTTCTTT. Amino acids: CASRPGDPNTEAFF.

This clonotype is medium-sized (0.01 to 0.1%) in the sample. V usage is TRBV7-2 and J usage is TRBJ1-5; D gene uncertain. The germline gives CDR1 SGHTA, CDR2 FQGNSA. V lost 5 bases to trimming and J lost 5 bases, with 13 bases between them. The CDR3 is 14 residues long. This CDR3 is CASSPGRAHQPQHF. The CDR3 DNA reads as TGTGCCAGCAGCCCCGGACGGGCCCATCAGCCCCAGCATTTT.

There are many counts of this clonotype. The genes are TRBV19 and TRBJ1-5; D unclear. The CDR3 sequence is 16 residues long. From germline, CDR1 is LNHDA and CDR2 SQIVND (reference sequence). The germline V and J ends were trimmed by 4 bases and 3 bases, with 16 bases remaining between them. CDR3 in DNA: TGTGCCAGTAGTAACCCCATTGGGAGATTCAATCAGCCCCAGCATTTT. This translates into CASSNPIGRFNQPQHF.

By frequency in the sample, this clonotype is medium-sized. V is TRBV10-2 and J is TRBJ2-7; the D gene is possibly TRBD1 (6 bases). Trimming removed 6 bases from V and 6 bases from J, with 18 bases in between. The CDR3 consists of 14 residues. The germline V gene has CDR1 WSHSY and CDR2 SAAADI. DNA for the CDR3: TGCGCCAGCAGAACATACGGACAGTCTGGCGAGCAGTACTTC. It is translated as CASRTYGQSGEQYF.

At least ten counts were recorded for this clonotype. The chain recombines TRBV20-1 with TRBJ2-7; 7 bases line up with TRBD1. V lost 5 bases, J lost 7 bases, and 11 bases stayed unmatched. CDR1 and CDR2 (germline): DFQATT, SNEGSKA (reference sequence). This CDR3 contains 13 residues. In DNA, the CDR3 is TGCAGTGCTCCGGACAGGCCTGATGGGGAGCAGTACTTC. Translation gives CSAPDRPDGEQYF.

The table lists this clonotype with many counts. V is TRBV5-5 and J is TRBJ2-7; D is ambiguous. Per germline, CDR1 SGHKS and CDR2 YYEKEE (reference sequence). This CDR3 spans 14 amino acids. The V end was cut by 1 base, the J end by 1 base, with 9 bases between. As DNA, the CDR3 is TGTGCCAGCAGCTTGCCCGGGCAGTCCTACGAGCAGTACTTC. Translation gives CASSLPGQSYEQYF.

This clonotype was detected many times. The J gene is TRBJ2-5, the V gene TRBV14; 11 bases map to TRBD2. Germline values: CDR1 SGHDN, CDR2 FVKESK. The CDR3 sequence is 18 residues long. V lost 0 bases to trimming and J lost 2 bases; unmatched junction nucleotides: 8. CDR3 loop: CASSQDSWLAGGQETQYF. The CDR3 bases are TGTGCCAGCAGCCAAGACAGCTGGCTAGCGGGGGGTCAAGAGACCCAGTACTTC.

The DNA of the CDR3 is TGTGCCAGCAGCTTCAGGGGCACAGATACGCAGTATTTT. Amino acids: CASSFRGTDTQYF. The rearrangement joins TRBV5-6 to TRBJ2-3, with a possible D match to TRBD1 (5 bases). Trimming removed 2 bases at V and 1 base at J, with 5 bases between. This CDR3 has 13 residues. CDR1 SGHDT and CDR2 YYEEEE come from the germline V gene. The full variable domain, completed using reference TRBV5-6 and TRBJ2-3, is DAGVTQSPTHLIKTRGQQVTLRCSPKSGHDTVSWYQQALGQGPQFIFQYYEEEERQRGNFPDRFSGHQFPNYSSELNVNALLLGDSALYLCASSFRGTDTQYFGPGTRLTVL.

In this sample, this clonotype turned up many times. The J gene is TRBJ2-3, the V gene TRBV11-2; D is possibly TRBD2 (6 bases). The germline gives CDR1 SGHAT, CDR2 FQNNGV. V lost 4 bases to trimming and J lost 5 bases, with 16 bases between them. There are 15 residues in the CDR3. The CDR3 bases are TGTGCCAGCAGCTCGCGGGACCCACCCCAAGATACGCAGTATTTT. Its translation: CASSSRDPPQDTQYF.

This chain links TRBV5-6 with TRBJ2-1; the D is unclear. Germline V CDR1 and CDR2: SGHDT, YYEEEE. This CDR3 contains 15 residues. Trimming pared 0 bases from V and 5 bases from J, leaving 12 bases between. CDR3 region: CASSLEVISHNEQFF. As DNA, the CDR3 is TGTGCCAGCAGCTTGGAAGTTATCAGTCACAATGAGCAGTTCTTC.

V gene TRBV4-1 combines with J gene TRBJ2-5; no firm D call. Germline V gene data show CDR1 as MGHRA and CDR2 as YSYEKL. V lost 4 bases and J lost 7, with 10 bases in between. The CDR3 sequence is 12 residues long. CDR3 bases: TGCGCCAGCAGCCCACTCCTCGGGACCCAGTACTTC. This gives the protein CASSPLLGTQYF.

At least ten counts were recorded for this clonotype. One junction end disagrees with the germline gene, perhaps due to a read error. The V and J genes are TRBV5-5 and TRBJ1-1, with TRBD1 as a possible D gene (6 bases). Germline V gene sequence: CDR1 SGHKS, CDR2 YYEKEE (reference sequence). The length of the CDR3 is 12 residues. The CDR3 DNA follows: TGTGCCAGCCCGGGCCTTGTGGGGGCCTCACCTTTT. Translated: CASPGLVGASPF.

J is TRBJ1-5 and V is TRBV10-3; D is uncertain. The V and J ends lost 3 bases and 11 bases respectively, with 11 bases between them. The CDR3 contains 12 residues. Germline V gives CDR1 ENHRY, CDR2 SYGVKD. CDR3 nucleotide sequence: TGTGCCATCAGTGATGGGAGTCAAACCCAGCATTTT. Its protein is CAISDGSQTQHF.

This clonotype came up many times. J is TRBJ2-5 and V is TRBV2, with 11 bases fitting TRBD2. Germline CDR1 and CDR2: SNHLY and FYNNEI. Losses at the gene ends were 3 bases for V and 1 base for J; bases not matched to a gene: 4. This CDR3 has 16 residues. CDR3 coding DNA: TGTGCCAGCAGTGACTCTAGCGGGGGGCCCCAAGAGACCCAGTACTTC. Translation: CASSDSSGGPQETQYF.

Many counts were recorded for this clonotype. The rearrangement joins TRBV29-1 to TRBJ2-7; possibly TRBD1 for D (6 bases). The CDR3 contains 13 residues. Deletions cut 5 bases from V and 0 bases from J, with 11 bases between. The germline CDR1 and CDR2 sequences are SQVTM and ANQGSEA. The CDR3 nucleotides read TGCAGCGTTCGCCGGGACAACTCCTACGAGCAGTACTTC. Protein product: CSVRRDNSYEQYF.

This clonotype was counted ten times or more. The chain joins TRBV6-2 or TRBV6-3 to TRBJ1-2; a possible D gene is TRBD1 (6 bases). Germline V gives CDR1 MNHEY, CDR2 SVGEGT. V dropped 5 bases and J dropped 4 bases, with 11 bases sitting between them. The CDR3 covers 13 residues. The CDR3 reads CASSMGHFYGYTF. For the CDR3, the DNA is TGTGCCAGCAGTATGGGACACTTCTATGGCTACACCTTC.

By frequency in the sample, this clonotype is medium-sized. V usage is TRBV12-3 or TRBV12-4 and J usage is TRBJ2-1; 15 bases are a match to TRBD2. The V and J ends lost 7 bases and 7 bases, in that order; junction bases with no gene match: 8. The CDR3 length is 16 residues. The chain's CDR3 is CASTRTSGGAKNEQFF. CDR3 DNA: TGTGCCAGCACCCGGACTAGCGGGGGGGCGAAGAATGAGCAGTTCTTC.

This clonotype is judged medium-sized. The chain joins TRBV28 to TRBJ1-2; TRBD1 matches 8 bases. The V gene end was trimmed by 6 bases and the J gene end by 0 bases; junction bases not matched to a gene: 9. The germline gives CDR1 MDHEN, CDR2 SYDVKM. The length of the CDR3 is 16 residues. CDR3 amino acids: CASSPRLQGANYGYTF. The DNA for the CDR3 is TGTGCCAGCAGCCCAAGGCTACAGGGGGCTAACTATGGCTACACCTTC.

This clonotype was seen many times. The rearrangement uses TRBV6-6 and TRBJ1-5, with no clear D. The CDR3 has 15 amino acids. Germline CDR1 is MNHNY and CDR2 is SVGAGI (reference sequence). Between the trimmed V and J ends, which lost 2 bases and 1 base, there was a span of 9 bases. The CDR3 DNA reads as TGTGCCAGCAGTTACCCGCTGGGGAGCAATCAGCCCCAGCATTTT. Encoded protein: CASSYPLGSNQPQHF.